This TCR beta chain is from a study of cytomegalovirus exposure and HLA in healthy donors. On the study more broadly: In a later analysis, it was reported that the approximately 110 validation repertoires had been produced on the same platform as the 600 to 850 repertoires belonging to the first cohort.

Overall study results and limits: In vitro, a few CMV-associated chains proved specific for CMV antigens. Whilst most TCR sequences proved rare, a subset of public TCRs occurred across many donors.

Data came from immunoSEQ multiplex PCR; TCRdb stores just in-frame clones and leaves some out. This table has more than 110,000 clones, about four fifths appearing once. Trimming left V 1 base short and J 4 bases short, with 7 bases between. Germline V lookup: CDR1 MNHEY, CDR2 SMNVEV (reference sequence). The CDR3 extends over 13 amino acids. While the first cohort had around 700 subjects, the donors belonged to the separate validation cohort of over a hundred subjects. In regard to this clone: What it binds is unknown.

Sequencing used PBMCs. The gene calls are TRBV27 and TRBJ1-2; D call uncertain. This TCR was recovered from a woman younger than 45 in good health and CMV-seronegative. CDR3 region: CASSLWGGYGYTF. CDR3 sequence (DNA): TGTGCCAGCAGTTTATGGGGAGGCTATGGCTACACCTTC.